This T cell receptor (beta chain) was sequenced during a study of T cells after yellow fever vaccination. On the study more broadly: Libraries from low-cell-number fractions were prepared with the SMART-Seq v4 Ultra Low Input RNA kit. Regarding the study as a whole: FACS-sorted repertoires might harbor abundant contaminating clonotypes from the bulk population. Across the CD4 and CD8 compartments, a small share of clonotypes was present in both.

This CDR3 spans 12 amino acids. V gave up 6 bases and J gave up 3 bases, with 12 bases separating them. Germline lookup yields CDR1 DFQATT and CDR2 SNEGSKA (reference sequence). TCRdb re-called the 5' RACE reads through MiXCR, storing one row per CDR3 protein. The sample lists some 560,000 distinct CDR3 sequences, roughly a fifth seen once, with roughly an eighth in the top ten. Remarks on this clonotype: Its antigen remains unidentified.

The genes are TRBV20-1 and TRBJ2-7; perhaps D is TRBD1 or TRBD2 (5 bases each). The origin of this receptor is a man aged 25-40 years who received the YFV17D yellow fever vaccine. The specimen comprised PBMCs, sampled 15 days after the yellow fever booster vaccination. The CDR3 sequence is CSATGLLYEQYF. DNA of the CDR3: TGCAGTGCAACAGGACTCCTCTACGAGCAGTACTTC.